The 8 T cell receptor beta chains below come from one sample, sequenced in a study of T cell repertoires in cytomegalovirus infection. TCRdb recomputed calls from the reads with MiXCR, one row per CDR3 protein. The sample lists hundreds of thousands of distinct CDR3 sequences; about 10% were seen once. Sequencing was carried out using PBMCs. These receptors were taken from a human donor in good health (CMV status not recorded). Some clones in this sample may be carry-over from other donors' samples.

This clonotype came up many times. V gene TRBV7-9 combines with J gene TRBJ2-3; perhaps TRBD2 as D (5 bases). The CDR3 has 15 residues. The V gene lost 3 bases and the J gene lost 1 base, with 11 bases spanning the gap. CDR1 and CDR2 (germline): SEHNR, FQNEAQ (reference sequence). The CDR3: CASSFQRFGTDTQYF. The CDR3 bases are TGTGCCAGCAGCTTTCAGCGGTTTGGCACAGATACGCAGTATTTT.

This rearrangement joins TRBV5-1 to TRBJ2-1; TRBD2 aligns across 9 bases. Losses at the gene ends were 0 bases for V and 4 bases for J; bases not matched to a gene: 8. Germline lookup yields CDR1 SGHRS and CDR2 YFSETQ. The CDR3 has 17 residues. CDR3 in DNA: TGCGCCAGCAGCTTGGCCCCGGGCGGGGGGGCGTACAATGAGCAGTTCTTC. It encodes CASSLAPGGGAYNEQFF.

This clonotype was seen repeatedly, ten times or more. The V and J genes are TRBV11-2 and TRBJ1-4; weak D call: TRBD1 (6 bases). Germline CDR1 is SGHAT and CDR2 is FQNNGV. With 3 bases removed from V and 5 bases from J, the gap between germline ends came to 10 bases. The CDR3 consists of 14 residues. DNA for the CDR3: TGTGCCAGCAGCTTTGGGGGCGCGAATGAAAAACTGTTTTTT. Its protein is CASSFGGANEKLFF.

J is TRBJ1-5 and V is TRBV6-2 or TRBV6-3; D is possibly TRBD1 (6 bases). The V gene lost 6 bases and the J gene lost 3 bases, with 21 bases spanning the gap. Germline-derived CDR1 and CDR2 are MNHEY and SVGEGT. The CDR3 runs to 17 residues. CDR3 coding DNA: TGTGCCAGCAGCCTGAACGCCGGGGGCGCTTACAATCAGCCCCAGCATTTT. Its protein is CASSLNAGGAYNQPQHF.

This clonotype was seen at least ten times. This chain uses TRBV5-6 with TRBJ2-5; 7 nucleotides line up with TRBD2. CDR3 length equals 14 residues. Germline values: CDR1 SGHDT, CDR2 YYEEEE. V lost 3 bases to trimming and J lost 1 base; unmatched junction nucleotides: 3. The chain's CDR3 is CASSYPSGQETQYF. CDR3 coding DNA: TGTGCCAGCAGCTACCCTAGCGGCCAAGAGACCCAGTACTTC.

This clonotype was counted ten times or more. The V gene is TRBV27, the J gene TRBJ1-6, with D hard to call. CDR3 length equals 12 residues. Trimming removed 6 bases from V and 9 bases from J, with 9 bases in between. Germline assignment: CDR1 MNHEY and CDR2 SMNVEV (reference sequence). The CDR3 region is CASSTPPSPLHF. The CDR3 region has the DNA TGTGCCAGCAGCACCCCACCTTCACCCCTCCACTTT.

This clonotype was seen a few times. The chain has TRBV25-1 and TRBJ2-7; no clear D gene. V lost 7 bases to trimming and J lost 1 base, with 17 bases between them. From germline, CDR1 is MGHDK and CDR2 SYGVNS. CDR3 size: 15 residues. The CDR3 spells CASTDTGKGSYEQYF. CDR3 DNA: TGTGCCAGCACTGATACTGGGAAGGGTTCCTACGAGCAGTACTTC.

A few counts support this clonotype. This chain links TRBV19 with TRBJ1-2, with 9 positions matching TRBD1. The CDR3 extends over 14 amino acids. The germline V gene has CDR1 LNHDA and CDR2 SQIVND (reference sequence). Unmatched junction bases numbered 5, after V lost 5 bases and J lost 4 bases. The CDR3 loop is CASSLSTGGYGYTF. CDR3 nucleotides: TGTGCCAGTAGTCTATCGACAGGGGGCTATGGCTACACCTTC.